This T cell receptor (beta chain) derives from a study of T cell responses to AZD1222 COVID-19 vaccine. The protocol was immunoSEQ multiplex PCR, while the TCRdb copy is restricted to in-frame clones and leaves out a portion. Of roughly 120,000 clones in the sample, 70% to 90% were seen once. The CDR3 runs 13 residues. The germline CDR1 and CDR2 sequences are LGHDT and YNNKEL (reference sequence). V was clipped by 2 bases and J by 6 bases, with 10 bases between them. Study-wide findings and caveats: Targeting of unmutated variant regions was reportedly seen in nearly half of spike-specific TCRs. Regions 160-218 and 743-854 dominated among vaccine-associated CD4 TCRs spanning spike. Among AZD1222 vaccinees, only five or six were seropositive at baseline.

There are a few counts of this clone. What it binds is not known. Sequencing used peripheral blood, obtained on day 0 of AZD1222 vaccination. J is TRBJ1-1 and V is TRBV3-1 (or the pseudogene TRBV3-2); D unclear. This clonotype originated in an adult in good health. CDR3: CASSQSEVAEAFF. CDR3 nucleotide sequence: TGTGCCAGCAGCCAAAGCGAGGTGGCTGAAGCTTTCTTT.